One T cell receptor beta chain is described in this entry. Per the study methods: The authors estimated nucleated cell counts from reference gene primer amplification. Assay: immunoSEQ multiplex PCR; the TCRdb copy retains only in-frame clones and omits some. V and J calls plus clone size are reproduced from that table; the DNA served to infer D and trimming. The sample consists of about 51,000 clones, 70% to 90% of them appearing once. This sample is drawn from a study of blood T cell repertoires in COVID-19. Overall study context: There were acute and convalescent COVID-19 samples, and they came from the United States, Italy and Spain. PBMCs, B-cell-depleted T cells, or T cells provided the cDNA or gDNA that made up the material.

This CDR3 comprises 13 residues. The germline V gene encodes CDR1 MRHNA and CDR2 SNTAGT. V trimming: 3 bases; J trimming: 10 bases; junction bases outside the gene matches: 7. This chain joins TRBV6-4 and TRBJ2-7; TRBD1 matches 9 bases. The sample was peripheral blood. The TCR originated in a man aged 80 or over with active COVID-19. This CDR3 reads CASSDAGTGRQYF. In DNA form, the CDR3 reads TGTGCCAGCAGTGATGCCGGGACAGGGAGACAGTACTTC.